The present T cell receptor beta chain was sequenced within a study of CD8 T cells in ankylosing spondylitis. Whole-study results and caveats: Roughly eight highly homologous variants made up a TCR beta motif that seemed to typify ankylosing spondylitis blood. With a CD8+ phenotype, disease-linked clones were relatively rare in peripheral blood. The study looked at matched synovial fluid samples from ankylosing spondylitis patients. Disease-linked clones were reported to be significantly enriched there. Earlier authors reported some of these motif variants in reactive arthritis synovial fluid and blood.

It was by quantitative 5'-RACE with molecular barcodes that TCR beta libraries were made. TCRdb reprocessed the 5' RACE reads via MiXCR and lists one record per CDR3 protein. The sample has about 750,000 distinct CDR3 sequences; around a fifth are singletons. The germline V gene encodes CDR1 MNHNS and CDR2 SASEGT. The ends were cut back, 6 bases at V and 1 base at J, with 15 bases in the middle. The CDR3 runs to 15 residues. A note on this clonotype: No antigen is known for it.

The receptor was isolated from a male donor with ankylosing spondylitis. The sample consisted of blood, either unsorted or a sorted T cell fraction (not recorded which). The J gene is TRBJ1-1, the V gene TRBV6-1; D gene uncertain. The CDR3 nucleotides are TGTGCCAGCAGCCCGCCCGATGACCCGAACACTGAAGCTTTCTTT. This gives the protein CASSPPDDPNTEAFF.